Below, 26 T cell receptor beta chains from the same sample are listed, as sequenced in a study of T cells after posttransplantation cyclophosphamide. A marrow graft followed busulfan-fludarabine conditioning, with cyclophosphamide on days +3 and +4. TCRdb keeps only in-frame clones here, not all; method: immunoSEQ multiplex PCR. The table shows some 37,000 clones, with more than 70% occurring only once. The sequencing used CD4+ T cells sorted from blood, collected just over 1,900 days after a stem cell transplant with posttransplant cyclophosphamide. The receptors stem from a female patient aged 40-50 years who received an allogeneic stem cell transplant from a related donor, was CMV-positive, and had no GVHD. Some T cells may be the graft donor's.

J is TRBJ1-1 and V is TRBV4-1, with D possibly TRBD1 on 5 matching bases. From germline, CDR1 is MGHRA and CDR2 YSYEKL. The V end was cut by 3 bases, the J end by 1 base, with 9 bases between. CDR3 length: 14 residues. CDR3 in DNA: TGCGCCAGCAGCCAGAGACAGCAGAACACTGAAGCTTTCTTT. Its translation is CASSQRQQNTEAFF.

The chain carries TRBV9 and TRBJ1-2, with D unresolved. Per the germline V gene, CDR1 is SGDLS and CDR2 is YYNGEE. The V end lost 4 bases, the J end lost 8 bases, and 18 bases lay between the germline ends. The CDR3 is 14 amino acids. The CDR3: CASSPWEGYVGYTF. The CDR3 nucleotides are TGTGCCAGCAGCCCTTGGGAGGGCTATGTAGGCTACACCTTC.

CDR3 sequence (DNA): TGTGCCAGTAGTACCCTACGCACAGATACGCAGTATTTT. Its protein product is CASSTLRTDTQYF. This chain links TRBV19 with TRBJ2-3; D unclear. This CDR3 has 13 residues. Germline CDR1 is LNHDA and CDR2 is SQIVND (reference sequence). V was clipped by 4 bases and J by 1 base, with 6 bases between them.

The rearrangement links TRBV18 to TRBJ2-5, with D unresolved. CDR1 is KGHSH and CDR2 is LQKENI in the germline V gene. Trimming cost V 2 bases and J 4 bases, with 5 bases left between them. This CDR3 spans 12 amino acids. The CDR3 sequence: CASSPKRETQYF. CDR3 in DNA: TGTGCCAGCTCACCAAAGAGAGAGACCCAGTACTTC.

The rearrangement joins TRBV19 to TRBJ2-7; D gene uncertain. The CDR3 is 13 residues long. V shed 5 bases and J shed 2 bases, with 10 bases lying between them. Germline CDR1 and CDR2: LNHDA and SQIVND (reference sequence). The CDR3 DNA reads TGTGCCAGTAGTGCCGTGGCGGCCTACGAGCAGTACTTC. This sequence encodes CASSAVAAYEQYF.

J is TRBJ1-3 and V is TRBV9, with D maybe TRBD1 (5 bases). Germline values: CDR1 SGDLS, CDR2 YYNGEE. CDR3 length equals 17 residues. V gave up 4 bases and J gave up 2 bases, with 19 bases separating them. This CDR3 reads CASSYYQGHGPGNTIYF. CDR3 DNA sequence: TGTGCCAGCAGCTATTATCAGGGCCACGGACCTGGAAACACCATATATTTT.

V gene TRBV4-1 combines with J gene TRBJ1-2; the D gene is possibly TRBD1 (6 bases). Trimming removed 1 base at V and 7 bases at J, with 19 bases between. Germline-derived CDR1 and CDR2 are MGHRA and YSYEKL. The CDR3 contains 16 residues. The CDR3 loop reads CASSQVPPTGSLGYTF. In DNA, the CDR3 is TGCGCCAGCAGCCAAGTGCCCCCCACAGGGTCGCTTGGCTACACCTTC.

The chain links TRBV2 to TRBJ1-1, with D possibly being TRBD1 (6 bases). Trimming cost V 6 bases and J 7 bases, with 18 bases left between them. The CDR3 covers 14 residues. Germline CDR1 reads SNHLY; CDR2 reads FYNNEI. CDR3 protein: CASSYREGTGEAFF. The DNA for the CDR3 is TGTGCCAGCAGCTACAGGGAAGGAACAGGTGAAGCTTTCTTT.

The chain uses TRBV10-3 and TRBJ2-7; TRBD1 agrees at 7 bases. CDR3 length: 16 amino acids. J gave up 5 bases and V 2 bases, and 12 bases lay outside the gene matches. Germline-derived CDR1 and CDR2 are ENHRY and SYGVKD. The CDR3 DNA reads TGTGCCATCAGTGAGGCGAGGGGGCCCCTCTTTCACGAGCAGTACTTC. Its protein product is CAISEARGPLFHEQYF.

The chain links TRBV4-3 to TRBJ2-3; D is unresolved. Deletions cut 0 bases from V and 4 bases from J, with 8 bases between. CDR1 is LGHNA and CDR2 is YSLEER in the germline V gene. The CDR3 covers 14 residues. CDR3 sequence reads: CASSQEYLSDTQYF. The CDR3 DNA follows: TGCGCCAGCAGCCAAGAATATCTCTCAGATACGCAGTATTTT.

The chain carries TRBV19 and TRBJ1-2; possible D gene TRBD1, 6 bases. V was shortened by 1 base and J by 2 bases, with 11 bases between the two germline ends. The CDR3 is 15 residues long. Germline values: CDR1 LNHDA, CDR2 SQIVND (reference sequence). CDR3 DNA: TGTGCCAGTAGTATAGTGGCAGGGGACAACTATGGCTACACCTTC. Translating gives CASSIVAGDNYGYTF.

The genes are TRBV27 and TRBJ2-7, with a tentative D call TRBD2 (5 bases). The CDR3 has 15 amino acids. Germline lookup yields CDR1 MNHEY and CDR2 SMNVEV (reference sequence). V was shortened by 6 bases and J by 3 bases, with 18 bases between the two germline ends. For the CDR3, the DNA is TGTGCCAGCAGCGGAGCTCCCCGGGGTAACTACGAGCAGTACTTC. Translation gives CASSGAPRGNYEQYF.

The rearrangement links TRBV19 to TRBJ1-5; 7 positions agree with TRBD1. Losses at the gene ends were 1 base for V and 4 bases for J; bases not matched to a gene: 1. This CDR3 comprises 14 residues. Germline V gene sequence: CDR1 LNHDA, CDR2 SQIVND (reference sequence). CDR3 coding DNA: TGTGCCAGTAGTATAGGACAGGGAAATCAGCCCCAGCATTTT. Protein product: CASSIGQGNQPQHF.

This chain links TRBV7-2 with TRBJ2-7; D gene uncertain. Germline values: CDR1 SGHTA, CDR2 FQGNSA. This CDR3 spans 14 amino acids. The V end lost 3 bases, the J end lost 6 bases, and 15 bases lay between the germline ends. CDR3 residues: CASSFVAATSEQYF. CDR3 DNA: TGTGCCAGCAGCTTTGTGGCCGCAACATCCGAGCAGTACTTC.

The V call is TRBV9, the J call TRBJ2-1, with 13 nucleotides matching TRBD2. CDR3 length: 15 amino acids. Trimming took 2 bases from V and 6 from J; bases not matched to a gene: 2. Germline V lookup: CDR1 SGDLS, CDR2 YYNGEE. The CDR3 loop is CASSVTSGGANEQFF. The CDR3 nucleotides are TGTGCCAGCAGCGTCACTAGCGGGGGGGCCAATGAGCAGTTCTTC.

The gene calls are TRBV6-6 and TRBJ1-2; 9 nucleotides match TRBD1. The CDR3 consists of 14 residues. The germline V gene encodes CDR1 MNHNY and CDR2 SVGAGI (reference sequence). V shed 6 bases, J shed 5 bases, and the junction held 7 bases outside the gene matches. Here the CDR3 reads CASSIQGAGYGYTF. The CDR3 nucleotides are TGTGCCAGCAGCATACAGGGGGCGGGGTATGGCTACACCTTC.

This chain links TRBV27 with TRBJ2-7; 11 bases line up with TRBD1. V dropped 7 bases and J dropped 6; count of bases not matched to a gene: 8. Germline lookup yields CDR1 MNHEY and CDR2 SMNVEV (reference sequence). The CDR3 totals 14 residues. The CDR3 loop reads CASTPGTGGSEQYF. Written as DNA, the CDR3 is TGTGCCAGCACCCCGGGGACAGGGGGGAGCGAGCAGTACTTC.

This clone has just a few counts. The CDR3 loop is CASSSQGEVGYTEAFF. The CDR3 region has the DNA TGTGCCAGCAGCTCTCAGGGGGAAGTGGGGTACACTGAAGCTTTCTTT. The chain links TRBV5-4 to TRBJ1-1, with 7 bases fitting TRBD1. The germline V gene has CDR1 SGHNT and CDR2 YYREEE (reference sequence). Unmatched junction bases numbered 11, after V lost 3 bases and J lost 3 bases. The CDR3 length is 16 residues.

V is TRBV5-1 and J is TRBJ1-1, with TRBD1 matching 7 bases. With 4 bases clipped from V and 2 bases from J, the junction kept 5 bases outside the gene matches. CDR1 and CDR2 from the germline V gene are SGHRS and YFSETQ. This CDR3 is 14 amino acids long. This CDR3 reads CASSQTGSNTEAFF. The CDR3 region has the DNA TGCGCCAGCAGCCAGACAGGGAGTAACACTGAAGCTTTCTTT.

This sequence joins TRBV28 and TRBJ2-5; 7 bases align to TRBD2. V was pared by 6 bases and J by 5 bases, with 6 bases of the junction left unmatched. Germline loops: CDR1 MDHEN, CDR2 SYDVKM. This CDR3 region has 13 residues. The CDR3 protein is CASRPGLLETQYF. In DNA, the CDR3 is TGTGCCAGCAGGCCGGGACTATTGGAGACCCAGTACTTC.

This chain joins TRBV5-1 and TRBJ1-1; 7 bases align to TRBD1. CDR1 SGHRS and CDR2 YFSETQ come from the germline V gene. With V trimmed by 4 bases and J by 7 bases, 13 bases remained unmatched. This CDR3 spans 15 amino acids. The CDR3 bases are TGCGCCAGCAGCACAAAAACAGGGGCGGGTGGTGAAGCTTTCTTT. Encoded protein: CASSTKTGAGGEAFF.

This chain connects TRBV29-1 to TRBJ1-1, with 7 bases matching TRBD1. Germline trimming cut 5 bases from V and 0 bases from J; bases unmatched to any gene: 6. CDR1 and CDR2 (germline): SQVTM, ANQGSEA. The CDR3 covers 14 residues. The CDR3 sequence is CSVSHGQVNTEAFF. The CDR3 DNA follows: TGCAGCGTTTCCCACGGACAGGTGAACACTGAAGCTTTCTTT.

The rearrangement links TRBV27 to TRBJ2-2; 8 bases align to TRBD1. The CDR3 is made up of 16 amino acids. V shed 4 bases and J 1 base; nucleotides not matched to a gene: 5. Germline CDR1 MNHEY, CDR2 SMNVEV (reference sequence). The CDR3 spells CASSYKGQVNTGELFF. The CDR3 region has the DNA TGTGCCAGCAGTTACAAGGGACAGGTGAACACCGGGGAGCTGTTTTTT.

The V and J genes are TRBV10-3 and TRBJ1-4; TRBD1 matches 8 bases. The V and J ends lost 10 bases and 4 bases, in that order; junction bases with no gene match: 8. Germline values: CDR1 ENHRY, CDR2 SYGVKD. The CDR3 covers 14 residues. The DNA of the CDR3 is TGTGCCACACAGGGGGGAATTGGTAATGAAAAACTGTTTTTT. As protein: CATQGGIGNEKLFF.

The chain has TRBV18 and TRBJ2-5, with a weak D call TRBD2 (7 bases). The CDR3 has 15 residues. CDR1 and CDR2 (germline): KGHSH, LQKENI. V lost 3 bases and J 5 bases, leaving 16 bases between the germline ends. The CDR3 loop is CASSPVRGGIETQYF. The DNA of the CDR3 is TGTGCCAGCTCACCCGTGAGGGGGGGCATTGAGACCCAGTACTTC.

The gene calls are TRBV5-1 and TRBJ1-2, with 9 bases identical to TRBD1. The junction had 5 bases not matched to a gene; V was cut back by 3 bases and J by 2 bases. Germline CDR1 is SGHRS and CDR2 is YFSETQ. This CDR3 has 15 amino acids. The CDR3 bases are TGCGCCAGCAGCTGGGGGGACAGGGAAAACTATGGCTACACCTTC. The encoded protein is CASSWGDRENYGYTF.